These 8 T cell receptor beta chains share one sample of origin, sequenced in a study of OX40 agonist ivuxolimab in advanced cancers. Method: immunoSEQ multiplex PCR; TCRdb's copy keeps in-frame clones and lacks some. The data show 100,000 or so clones, under 95% seen once. The source was CD4+ or CD8+ T cells sorted from blood, collected in a trial of the OX40 agonist ivuxolimab. The receptor source for this set is an adult with an advanced solid tumor such as melanoma, head and neck, liver or kidney cancer.

The V gene is TRBV18, the J gene TRBJ1-3; D not resolved. Germline CDR1 is KGHSH and CDR2 is LQKENI. V lost 2 bases to trimming and J lost 0 bases, with 11 bases between them. CDR3 length: 16 residues. As DNA, the CDR3 is TGTGCCAGCTCACCATCTTCCGGGAGCTCTGGAAACACCATATATTTT. This gives the protein CASSPSSGSSGNTIYF.

This clone was counted between two and nine times. Other DNA sequences in the sample encode the same CDR3. The V and J genes are TRBV10-3 and TRBJ2-7; TRBD2 is a possible D gene (5 bases). V lost 0 bases and J lost 2, with 5 bases in between. CDR3 size: 13 residues. Germline values: CDR1 ENHRY, CDR2 SYGVKD. This chain's CDR3 is CAISESGAYEQYF. As DNA, the CDR3 is TGTGCCATCAGTGAGTCCGGGGCCTACGAGCAGTACTTC.

The rearrangement uses TRBV5-5 and TRBJ1-2; 9 nucleotides align to TRBD1. The CDR3 loop spans 14 amino acids. Trimming removed 7 bases from V and 2 bases from J; junction bases left unmatched: 6. Germline V gene lookup returns CDR1 SGHKS and CDR2 YYEKEE (reference sequence). In nucleotides, the CDR3 is TGTGCCAGCGTTCCGGGACAGGGAAACTATGGCTACACCTTC. It yields the protein CASVPGQGNYGYTF.

The chain combines TRBV18 with TRBJ1-1; TRBD1 might be the D (5 bases). The CDR3 has 15 amino acids. Trimming stripped 3 bases from V and 1 base from J, with 12 bases between. Germline V gene sequence: CDR1 KGHSH, CDR2 LQKENI. CDR3 amino acids: CASSPGRTRNTEAFF. As DNA, the CDR3 is TGTGCCAGCTCACCGGGGAGGACAAGGAACACTGAAGCTTTCTTT.

This chain joins TRBV27 and TRBJ1-4, with 7 nucleotides matching TRBD1. The length of the CDR3 is 15 residues. Unmatched junction bases numbered 11, after V lost 6 bases and J lost 7 bases. Germline-derived CDR1 and CDR2 are MNHEY and SMNVEV (reference sequence). CDR3 region: CASSPWAGGSEKLFF. DNA for the CDR3: TGTGCCAGCAGCCCGTGGGCAGGGGGAAGTGAAAAACTGTTTTTT. The full variable domain, with the rest looked up from reference TRBV27 and TRBJ1-4, is EAQVTQNPRYLITVTGKKLTVTCSQNMNHEYMSWYRQDPGLGLRQIYYSMNVEVTDKGDVPEGYKVSRKEKRNFPLILESPSPNQTSLYFCASSPWAGGSEKLFFGSGTQLSVL.

As DNA, the CDR3 is TGTGCCTGGAGTTCCCAGCGGGGACCCTACGAGCAGTACTTC. It encodes CAWSSQRGPYEQYF. This rearrangement joins TRBV30 to TRBJ2-7; 7 bases agree with TRBD2. Germline CDR1 and CDR2: GTSNPN and SVGIG (reference sequence). There are 14 residues in the CDR3. V dropped 2 bases and J dropped 2; count of bases not matched to a gene: 6. Looking up the rest from reference TRBV30 and TRBJ2-7 gives the full variable domain: SQTIHQWPATLVQPVGSPLSLECTVEGTSNPNLYWYRQAAGRGLQLLFYSVGIGQISSEVPQNLSASRPQDRQFILSSKKLLLSDSGFYLCAWSSQRGPYEQYFGPGTRLTVT.

The J gene is TRBJ2-1, the V gene TRBV7-2, with D possibly TRBD2 on 5 matching bases. Germline CDR1 is SGHTA and CDR2 is FQGNSA. The length of the CDR3 is 16 residues. V was cut by 5 bases and J by 0 bases, with 14 bases left in between. The CDR3 DNA is TGTGCCAGCAGCAAGAGCGGAACCAGCTCCTACAATGAGCAGTTCTTC. Its translation: CASSKSGTSSYNEQFF.

This chain joins TRBV28 and TRBJ2-5; perhaps TRBD2 as D (6 bases). V was shortened by 6 bases and J by 5 bases, with 16 bases between the two germline ends. The CDR3 has 14 amino acids. CDR1 MDHEN and CDR2 SYDVKM come from the germline V gene. The DNA of the CDR3 is TGTGCCAGCAGGGGACTGCGAGGCGGGGAGACCCAGTACTTC. As protein: CASRGLRGGETQYF.